This T cell receptor (beta chain) was sequenced in a study of neoadjuvant anti-PD-1 for oral cavity cancer. Study-wide context: Non-progressing patients received a fourth nivolumab dose near day 43, then surgery on days 50-56.

Study conclusions and caveats: Post-treatment tumors with larger preexisting clones showed more shrinkage.

In its sample, this clone was seen once. Its antigen remains unknown. Germline V lookup: CDR1 SGHKS, CDR2 YYEKEE (reference sequence). The junction had 6 bases not matched to a gene; V was cut back by 0 bases and J by 7 bases. The CDR3 covers 14 residues. Patients had newly diagnosed, untreated stage II-IVA oral cavity squamous cell carcinoma. TCRdb's copy holds only in-frame clones and misses some; the assay was immunoSEQ multiplex PCR. This sample carries approximately 7,800 clones, about 60% of them seen once, and the ten largest clones take 5.5% to 7%. This chain links TRBV5-5 with TRBJ2-5, with TRBD1 identical over 7 bases. The TCR was taken from a person aged 40 to 85 with oral cavity squamous cell carcinoma. The sequencing used tumor tissue, collected before nivolumab (anti-PD-1) treatment. In DNA form, the CDR3 reads TGTGCCAGCAGCTTGGCAGGACAGGTTGGGACCCAGTACTTC. Residues: CASSLAGQVGTQYF.